These T cell receptor beta chains were read from a single sample in a study of neurological immune-mediated disorders. MiXCR was run by TCRdb on the 5' RACE reads, yielding one entry per CDR3 protein. The sample records about 70,000 distinct CDR3 sequences, 4.8% being singletons. Sequenced input: PBMCs. The receptor set was obtained from a woman aged 70-85 years with multiple sclerosis. Each CDR3 is given with its conserved first and last residue. The D gene is left open where the match is weak. Clone size is shown for a subset of rows, as once, few, many or a class of expanded clone.

j_call clone_size d_call v_call cdr3_aa cdr3_nt
TRBJ1-2 many . TRBV6-5 CASSYDEGPYGYTF TGTGCCAGCAGTTACGATGAGGGCCCTTATGGCTACACCTTC
TRBJ1-1 many . TRBV15 CATSRALGNTEAFF TGTGCCACCAGCAGAGCCCTAGGTAACACTGAAGCTTTCTTT
TRBJ1-2 . TRBD1 TRBV5-5 CASSGRTGVNYGYTF TGTGCCAGCAGCGGCAGGACAGGGGTAAACTATGGCTACACCTTC
TRBJ1-4 many TRBD1 TRBV5-1 CASSLDRGDEKLFF TGCGCCAGCAGCCTTGACAGGGGCGATGAAAAACTGTTTTTT
TRBJ2-3 . . TRBV3-1 CASSQFNIGASTDTQYF TGTGCCAGCAGCCAATTCAATATTGGGGCAAGCACAGATACGCAGTATTTT
TRBJ1-1 many . TRBV6-2/TRBV6-3 CASSYQGRGNTEAFF TGTGCCAGCAGTTACCAGGGTCGGGGGAACACTGAAGCTTTCTTT
TRBJ1-6 many . TRBV5-5 CASSLEGLPPLHF TGTGCCAGCAGCTTGGAGGGTCTGCCACCCCTCCACTTT
TRBJ2-5 many TRBD1 TRBV7-9 CASSLTDRAETQYF TGTGCCAGCAGCCTTACGGACAGGGCTGAGACCCAGTACTTC
TRBJ2-1 many . TRBV20-1 CSARDQLINEQFF TGCAGTGCTAGAGATCAACTTATCAATGAGCAGTTCTTC
TRBJ1-4 many . TRBV2 CASSESQGTRLFF TGTGCCAGCAGTGAAAGCCAGGGTACTAGACTGTTTTTT